This T cell receptor beta chain was identified in a study of blood T cells in healthy people across ages. The ends were cut back, 2 bases at V and 2 bases at J, with 23 bases in the middle. This CDR3 contains 18 residues. The V gene's germline CDR1 is DFQATT and CDR2 SNEGSKA (reference sequence). A sample-barcoded 5' primer and a J-beta primer mix were used in a second PCR of about 6 to 11 cycles. TCRdb re-derived calls from the 5' RACE reads in MiXCR, one entry per CDR3 protein. Among over a million distinct CDR3 sequences, about 40% were seen once, and the ten largest hold 7% to 9.5%. The donors, aged about 6 to 95, were healthy Caucasians from Russia.

The material sequenced was blood. This TCR was sampled from a young woman in good health. The chain is built from TRBV20-1 and TRBJ2-3; the D gene is possibly TRBD2 (5 bases). CDR3 sequence: CSARPRALLRPNTDTQYF. The DNA for the CDR3 is TGCAGTGCTAGACCGAGGGCCCTCTTGAGACCAAACACAGATACGCAGTATTTT.